This note documents a single T cell receptor (beta chain) sequence. CDR1 SGHRS and CDR2 YFSETQ come from the germline V gene. V was trimmed by 2 bases and J by 5 bases, leaving 11 bases between them. The CDR3 has 13 residues. This record comes from a study of blood T cell repertoires in COVID-19. Study-level information: The United States, Italy and Spain provided the acute and convalescent COVID-19 samples. The analysed material was cDNA or gDNA that came from T cells, B-cell-depleted T cells, or PBMCs.

Source study methods: Reference gene primer amplification gave nucleated cell count estimates. Clones were sequenced by immunoSEQ multiplex PCR, and TCRdb holds only the in-frame ones, with some missing. V and J calls and clone size are those listed in that table; D and trimming were worked out from the DNA. The sample includes around 250,000 clones, approximately 84% of them seen just once. Sequenced material: peripheral blood. The genes are TRBV5-1 and TRBJ2-7; a weak D match, TRBD2 (5 bases). The sequence was collected from an elderly woman with acute or convalescent COVID-19. This CDR3 is CASSLPEGHEQYF. Written as DNA, the CDR3 is TGCGCCAGCAGCTTACCCGAGGGCCACGAGCAGTACTTC. Full variable domain (remainder filled in from reference TRBV5-1 and TRBJ2-7): KAGVTQTPRYLIKTRGQQVTLSCSPISGHRSVSWYQQTPGQGLQFLFEYFSETQRNKGNFPGRFSGRQFSNSRSEMNVSTLELGDSALYLCASSLPEGHEQYFGPGTRLTVT.